A single T cell receptor (beta chain) is shown here with its context. In the original workflow: Researchers report that nucleated cell counts were estimated from reference gene primer amplification. Sequencing used immunoSEQ multiplex PCR; TCRdb keeps in-frame clones, though not all of them. V, J and clone size are those of that table, while D and trimming were read from the DNA. Of some 110,000 clones in the sample, 90% to 95% were seen once. The CDR3 consists of 13 residues. The data belong to a study of blood T cell repertoires in COVID-19. Study-wide background: Sites across the United States, Italy and Spain contributed samples from acute and convalescent COVID-19. T cells, B-cell-depleted T cells, or PBMCs provided the cDNA or gDNA that served as material.

This TCR derives from a human donor in a cohort sampled during active COVID-19. J is TRBJ2-7 and V is TRBV21-1; the D call TRBD1 from the table was never checked on the DNA. TRBV21-1 is a listed pseudogene. What was sequenced was peripheral blood. DNA for the CDR3: TGTGCCAGGACAGTTCGACCCATCTGCGAGCAGTACTTC. Translating gives CARTVRPICEQYF.